Reported below is one T cell receptor (beta chain). What it binds is unknown. No conserved phenylalanine or tryptophan ends this CDR3, so it is likely a read error. Because the CDR3's place on the DNA is in doubt, the DNA is left out and the CDR3 is given as listed by TCRdb. This entry belongs to a study of monozygotic twins with cystic fibrosis. Study-level findings and limits: Age, concordance and disease severity did not associate with shared CDR3 numbers. V usage most resembled the co-twin in 13 of 16 pairs. Low clonality (median around 0.0095) suggested a mostly naive repertoire.

TCRdb's copy holds only in-frame clones and misses some; the assay was immunoSEQ multiplex PCR. The sample has around 34,000 clones; approximately 92% are singletons. This TCR came from a girl aged 2-10 years with cystic fibrosis. Material for sequencing was blood.

The CDR3 region is CSARNSRVM. The chain couples TRBV20-1 to TRBJ1-4. The CDR3 is 9 amino acids in total, end residues counted. Looked up from germline, CDR1 is DFQATT and CDR2 is SNEGSKA (reference sequence).